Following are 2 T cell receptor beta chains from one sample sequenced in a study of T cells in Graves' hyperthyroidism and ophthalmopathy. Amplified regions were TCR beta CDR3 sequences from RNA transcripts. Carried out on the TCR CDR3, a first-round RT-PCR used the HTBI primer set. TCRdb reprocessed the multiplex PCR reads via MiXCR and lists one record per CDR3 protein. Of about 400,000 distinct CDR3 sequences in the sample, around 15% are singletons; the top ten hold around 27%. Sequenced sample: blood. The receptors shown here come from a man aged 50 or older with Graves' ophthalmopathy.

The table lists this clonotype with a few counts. The CDR3 DNA sequence: TGTGCCAGCAGTCAACAACTAGCGGGAGGGTTCAATGAGCAGTTCTTC. Residues: CASSQQLAGGFNEQFF. The rearrangement links TRBV2 to TRBJ2-1, with 13 bases that match TRBD2. CDR3 length: 16 residues. The ends lost 5 bases at V and 6 bases at J; junction bases unmatched: 7. Germline CDR1 and CDR2: SNHLY and FYNNEI.

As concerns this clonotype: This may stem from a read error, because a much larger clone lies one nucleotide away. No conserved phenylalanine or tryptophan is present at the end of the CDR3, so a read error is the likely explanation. CDR3 nucleotide sequence: TGCAGCGTCGATACCTTATACTCCTACAATGAGCAGTTCCTC. Encoded protein: CSVDTLYSYNEQFL. This chain joins TRBV29-1 and TRBJ2-1; D gene ambiguous. V dropped 6 bases and J dropped 0 bases, with 12 bases sitting between them. CDR1 is SQVTM, CDR2 ANQGSEA, per germline. CDR3 length: 14 amino acids.